Listed below are T cell receptor beta chains from one sample, sequenced in a study of T cell clones after liver transplantation. Only in-frame clones appear in the TCRdb table, and some are missing; sequencing was by immunoSEQ multiplex PCR. This sample has 85,000 to 110,000 clones, with around four fifths found just once. The source material was CD4+ T cells from blood, sampled 45 to 50 months after liver transplant. The source is a human patient who received a liver transplant. The T cells may partly be graft donor cells. Each CDR3 is given with its conserved first and last residue.

v_call | cdr3_aa
TRBV6-5 | CASSPPGRGGYGYTF
TRBV5-8 | CASRIAGARYEQYF
TRBV27 | CASSLKGRGSGNTIYF
TRBV7-6 | CASSPLAASSYEQYF
TRBV7-3 | CASSLNHTCDTQYF
TRBV2 | CASTLSDTQYF
TRBV7-2 | CASSFEGGRKETQYF
TRBV2 | CASSEGGGNEKLFF
TRBV7-2 | CASSPQGPYEQYF
TRBV6-4 | CATSASGGANEQFF
TRBV2 | CASSDRTGGSDTQYF
TRBV5-1 | CASSLRTGFRNTEAFF
TRBV19 | CASSIDSGTHYNEQFF
TRBV5-8 | CASSGVRPSLSYEQYF
TRBV19 | CASSPNGVRNEQFF
TRBV27 | CASSPGLAGVPGELFF
TRBV7-8 | CASSLGSREGIQYF
TRBV2 | CVSSVERELFF
TRBV19 | CASSPATGAGYGYTF
TRBV5-1 | CASTLDRSTGELFF
TRBV5-6 | CASSLSGQGPSYGYTF
TRBV14 | CASSQEAGLPRTEAFF
TRBV4-3 | CASSQRAKDSPLHF
TRBV7-8 | CASSPGGGKGHF
TRBV10-2 | CASSVQGNTGELFF
TRBV7-9 | CASSPRDRGFHGELFF
TRBV5-1 | CASSLDPQKMNTEAFF
TRBV7-2 | CASSLDGARAYNEQFF
TRBV30 | CAWTTSSYEQYF
TRBV28 | CASTLGQTRRLQHF
TRBV6-1 | CASNLRGASTDTQYF
TRBV19 | CASSPETSGRAHEQFF
TRBV28 | CASSLPLNEKLFF
TRBV6-1 | CASRSGQATYEQYF
TRBV15 | CATSREGIERTEAFF
TRBV11-1 | CASSLGLPGTEKGEQYF
TRBV2 | CAFRRTANTGELFF
TRBV29-1 | CSVEPRADTQYF
TRBV7-9 | CASSFRGRREKLFF
TRBV19 | CASSILTGTGINYGYTF
TRBV6-6 | CASSRLAGDIPYEQYF
TRBV5-6 | CASSQDRANSPLHF
TRBV12-5 | CASGTGQGNNEQFF
TRBV7-6 | CASSSRGNEQFF
TRBV2 | CASSGDTYSGNTIYF
TRBV4-2 | CASSQDPPSGGGTADTQYF
TRBV19 | CASSHLPSGHGPYEQYF
TRBV28 | CASSSSGRSYEQYF
TRBV7-9 | CASSLAGAGEGEQYF
TRBV5-1 | CASSLRQGAFTEAFF
TRBV6-5 | CASTGQFGGYTF
TRBV5-1 | CASSPRGSRSPQDYGYTF